The entry that follows covers one T cell receptor (beta chain) sequence. Its antigen is undetermined. The CDR3 length is 15 residues. In germline, CDR1 is LGHDT, CDR2 YNNKEL (reference sequence). Trimming stripped 4 bases from V and 5 bases from J, with 14 bases between. This sample was taken from a study of T cell responses to AZD1222 COVID-19 vaccine. Study results and caveats: Possibly, clonal diversity was underestimated; donors were largely white British and included more females. As reported, nearly half of all spike-specific TCRs target variant regions that are unmutated. The study found vaccine-associated CD4 TCRs spanning spike, dominant at 160-218 and 743-854.

Method: immunoSEQ multiplex PCR; TCRdb's copy keeps in-frame clones and lacks some. The sample consists of some 80,000 clones, 65% to 80% of them appearing once. This clonotype was obtained from an adult who received the MenACWY meningococcal vaccine as a control. The material was peripheral blood, obtained 28 days after the second dose of the MenACWY control vaccine. The J gene is TRBJ2-2, the V gene TRBV3-1 (or the pseudogene TRBV3-2); D possibly uses TRBD1 or TRBD2 (5 bases each). In DNA form, the CDR3 reads TGTGCCAGCAGCCCTTTTAGGGACCTAACCGGGGAGCTGTTTTTT. It translates to CASSPFRDLTGELFF.